The 20 T cell receptor beta chains listed next were all sequenced from one sample in a study of T cells expressing NK-cell markers. TCRdb reprocessed the 5' RACE reads; each CDR3 protein has one entry and no DNA is given. This repertoire includes 200,000 to 300,000 distinct CDR3 sequences. Sequences were obtained from blood T cells: a sorted CD56 or NKG2C T cell subset, CD4+ or CD8+ T cells, or bulk PBMC T cells (not recorded which). The receptors derive from a man aged 18 to 29 in good health.

This rearrangement joins TRBV20-1 to TRBJ1-4. This CDR3 region has 13 residues. The V gene's germline CDR1 is DFQATT and CDR2 SNEGSKA (reference sequence). CDR3: CSARGGGMEKLFF.

The rearrangement links TRBV12-3 or TRBV12-4 to TRBJ2-3; TCRdb names TRBD2, which stays unverified in the absence of DNA. The CDR3 spans 19 residues. The chain's CDR3 is CASRRTPGGLALGTDTQYF.

The rearrangement uses TRBV14 and TRBJ2-3; TCRdb proposes TRBD2, but this gene call is untestable without DNA. This CDR3 contains 15 residues. Germline lookup yields CDR1 SGHDN and CDR2 FVKESK. The CDR3 reads CASSMTSGFTDTQYF.

V usage is TRBV4-2 and J usage is TRBJ2-3; TCRdb names TRBD1, which stays unverified in the absence of DNA. The CDR3 covers 17 residues. From germline, CDR1 is LGHNA and CDR2 YNFKEQ. This CDR3 reads CASSQEGSVSGTDTQYF.

The V and J genes are TRBV18 and TRBJ1-3. CDR1 and CDR2 from the germline V gene are KGHSH and LQKENI. CDR3 length equals 14 residues. CDR3 protein: CASSLDRLENTIYF.

The V gene is TRBV5-1, the J gene TRBJ1-2; there is no DNA to check the TCRdb D call of TRBD1. The CDR3 is 15 amino acids. The germline V gene has CDR1 SGHRS and CDR2 YFSETQ. The CDR3 sequence is CASGQGRGAIYGYTF.

The CDR3 sequence is CASSLVAGTHYEQYF. The chain links TRBV5-1 to TRBJ2-7; TCRdb designates TRBD1, a call that cannot be tested without DNA. Per germline, CDR1 SGHRS and CDR2 YFSETQ. The CDR3 has 15 residues. Full variable domain (missing parts from reference TRBV5-1 and TRBJ2-7): KAGVTQTPRYLIKTRGQQVTLSCSPISGHRSVSWYQQTPGQGLQFLFEYFSETQRNKGNFPGRFSGRQFSNSRSEMNVSTLELGDSALYLCASSLVAGTHYEQYFGPGTRLTVT.

V gene TRBV4-2 combines with J gene TRBJ2-7; absent DNA, TCRdb's TRBD1 call cannot be checked. The CDR3 spans 16 residues. Germline V gene lookup returns CDR1 LGHNA and CDR2 YNFKEQ. The CDR3 spells CASSRTTGGSSYEQYF.

The rearrangement uses TRBV30 and TRBJ2-1; there is no DNA to check the TCRdb D call of TRBD1. The germline V gene has CDR1 GTSNPN and CDR2 SVGIG (reference sequence). The CDR3 runs to 12 residues. The CDR3 sequence is CAWSVPGERQFF.

Here the CDR3 reads CASSPLFGGASGIVTQYF. V gene TRBV18 combines with J gene TRBJ2-5; TCRdb indicates TRBD2, and absent DNA this call remains unverified. The CDR3 length is 18 residues. CDR1 KGHSH and CDR2 LQKENI come from the germline V gene.

The chain carries TRBV5-6 and TRBJ2-3; TCRdb proposes TRBD2, but this gene call is untestable without DNA. CDR1 and CDR2 (germline): SGHDT, YYEEEE. This CDR3 is 19 amino acids long. The CDR3 region is CASSFIWTSGSSSTDTQYF.

The genes are TRBV20-1 and TRBJ1-1; TCRdb indicates TRBD1, and absent DNA this call remains unverified. Germline lookup yields CDR1 DFQATT and CDR2 SNEGSKA (reference sequence). The CDR3 length is 13 residues. The CDR3 loop reads CSASRGARAEAFF.

The J gene is TRBJ2-3, the V gene TRBV7-2. The CDR3 length is 13 residues. The germline V gene encodes CDR1 SGHTA and CDR2 FQGNSA. The CDR3 sequence: CASSSQRTDTQYF.

This rearrangement joins TRBV5-5 to TRBJ2-1; lacking DNA, the TRBD1 call made by TCRdb goes unchecked. This CDR3 spans 13 amino acids. Germline loops: CDR1 SGHKS, CDR2 YYEKEE (reference sequence). CDR3 region: CASSPGWDNEQFF. The variable domain in full, completed from reference TRBV5-5 and TRBJ2-1, reads DAGVTQSPTHLIKTRGQQVTLRCSPISGHKSVSWYQQVLGQGPQFIFQYYEKEERGRGNFPDRFSARQFPNYSSELNVNALLLGDSALYLCASSPGWDNEQFFGPGTRLTVL.

The CDR3 loop reads CASSQGRAGSGANVLTF. The rearrangement links TRBV4-2 to TRBJ2-6; TCRdb names TRBD2, which stays unverified in the absence of DNA. The CDR3 loop spans 17 amino acids. In germline, CDR1 is LGHNA, CDR2 YNFKEQ.

This sequence joins TRBV6-1 and TRBJ2-3; TCRdb reports TRBD2, a call that lacks DNA to check it against. In germline, CDR1 is MNHNS, CDR2 SASEGT. This CDR3 comprises 14 residues. The CDR3 protein is CASSQKQRRNTQYF.

The chain couples TRBV12-3 or TRBV12-4 to TRBJ1-4. CDR3 length: 17 residues. This CDR3 reads CASSLVQFNATNEKLFF.

J is TRBJ2-3 and V is TRBV20-1; TCRdb's D call, TRBD2, is unchecked because there is no DNA. The germline CDR1 and CDR2 sequences are DFQATT and SNEGSKA (reference sequence). This CDR3 comprises 15 residues. The CDR3 loop reads CSARDGTSVADTQYF.

V is TRBV7-9 and J is TRBJ2-5; TCRdb's D call, TRBD1, is unchecked because there is no DNA. Germline V gives CDR1 SEHNR, CDR2 FQNEAQ (reference sequence). CDR3 length equals 15 residues. CDR3 protein: CASSDSNRVGETQYF.

The CDR3 region is CASQRDIINQPQHF. V gene TRBV12-3 or TRBV12-4 combines with J gene TRBJ1-5; the TCRdb call, TRBD1, lacks DNA for checking. This CDR3 contains 14 residues.